Included here is one T cell receptor beta chain sequence, with context. The data are from a study of T cells after yellow fever vaccination. The CDR3 loop spans 17 amino acids. The junction had 8 bases not matched to a gene; V was cut back by 0 bases and J by 4 bases. Germline-derived CDR1 and CDR2 are MNHEY and SMNVEV (reference sequence). TCRdb analysed the 5' RACE reads with MiXCR anew, one entry per CDR3 protein. The sample consists of about 310,000 distinct CDR3 sequences, about 3.5% of them appearing once. This chain joins TRBV27 and TRBJ2-5; 10 positions match TRBD2. This material consisted of PBMCs, taken on the day of the yellow fever booster vaccination. This sequence originates from a man in his late teens or twenties who received the YFV17D yellow fever vaccine. CDR3 protein: CASSLSGGAGGRETQYF. In nucleotides, the CDR3 is TGTGCCAGCAGTTTATCAGGGGGAGCGGGGGGGCGAGAGACCCAGTACTTC.